What follows are 14 T cell receptor beta chains derived from one specimen sequenced in a study of blood T cell repertoires in COVID-19. The table came from immunoSEQ multiplex PCR; TCRdb's copy has only in-frame clones and leaves some out. The sample carries 51,000 or so clones, 85% to 90% recorded once. Material: peripheral blood. These receptors came from a man older than 75 with active or convalescent COVID-19.

The chain joins TRBV19 to TRBJ1-5; 9 positions match TRBD1. Trimming at V came to 5 bases and at J to 2 bases, leaving 16 bases not matched to a gene. In germline, CDR1 is LNHDA, CDR2 SQIVND (reference sequence). This CDR3 region has 19 residues. The CDR3 bases are TGTGCCAGTAGTTCTATCTTAGGGACAGGGAGGTCCGGCAATCAGCCCCAGCATTTT. It encodes CASSSILGTGRSGNQPQHF.

The genes are TRBV5-4 and TRBJ2-2, with 9 bases lining up with TRBD2. V gave up 4 bases and J gave up 0 bases; unmatched junction bases: 4. Germline V gives CDR1 SGHNT, CDR2 YYREEE (reference sequence). The CDR3 has 16 amino acids. CDR3 sequence (DNA): TGTGCCAGCAGCACGCAGCGGGGGGCGAACACCGGGGAGCTGTTTTTT. Translated, it gives CASSTQRGANTGELFF.

The gene calls are TRBV5-1 and TRBJ2-7; D perhaps matches TRBD1 (6 bases). The V end was cut by 4 bases, the J end by 6 bases, with 20 bases between. In germline, CDR1 is SGHRS, CDR2 YFSETQ. The CDR3 is 15 amino acids. The CDR3 nucleotides are TGCGCCAGCAGCCCGGGTTCCAACAGGGCAGCCGAGCAGTACTTC. The encoded protein is CASSPGSNRAAEQYF.

V usage is TRBV6-5 and J usage is TRBJ2-3; D unclear. Germline assignment: CDR1 MNHEY and CDR2 SVGAGI. The CDR3 is 15 residues long. V was pared by 0 bases and J by 8 bases, with 15 bases between. The CDR3 loop reads CASSYSRLPGGTQYF. The CDR3 DNA is TGTGCCAGCAGTTACTCGAGACTTCCGGGTGGTACGCAGTATTTT.

The J gene is TRBJ2-5, the V gene TRBV5-1; TRBD2 agrees at 7 bases. CDR1 is SGHRS, CDR2 YFSETQ, per germline. The CDR3 sequence is 15 residues long. J gave up 0 bases and V 3 bases, and 5 bases lay outside the gene matches. The CDR3 here is CASSSMGGDQETQYF. DNA of the CDR3: TGCGCCAGCAGCTCCATGGGGGGGGACCAAGAGACCCAGTACTTC.

This clone was counted only a few times. J is TRBJ1-4 and V is TRBV28; D might be TRBD1 (6 bases). The germline CDR1 and CDR2 sequences are MDHEN and SYDVKM. CDR3 length equals 15 residues. The ends were cut back, 7 bases at V and 10 bases at J, with 22 bases in the middle. The CDR3 is CASKTFGGATLKLFF. DNA of the CDR3: TGTGCCAGCAAAACGTTCGGGGGGGCCACGTTAAAACTGTTTTTT.

This chain uses TRBV19 with TRBJ2-1; TRBD2 matches 8 bases. Unmatched junction bases numbered 11, after V lost 4 bases and J lost 0 bases. Germline-derived CDR1 and CDR2 are LNHDA and SQIVND (reference sequence). This CDR3 has 18 residues. The CDR3 nucleotides are TGTGCCAGTAGTACTAGGCTACTAGCGGTGAGCTCCTACAATGAGCAGTTCTTC. Amino acids: CASSTRLLAVSSYNEQFF.

The chain is built from TRBV6-5 and TRBJ2-7, with TRBD1 matching over 9 bases. V lost 7 bases, J lost 5 bases, and 12 bases stayed unmatched. Germline CDR1 MNHEY, CDR2 SVGAGI. The CDR3 contains 15 residues. CDR3 bases: TGTGCCAGCATTACGCTCTGGACAGGGGCCCACGAGCAGTACTTC. Translated: CASITLWTGAHEQYF.

For the CDR3, the DNA is TGCGCCAGCAGCTTGGGGGGACAGGGTCCAGAGCAGTACTTC. Amino acids: CASSLGGQGPEQYF. The chain couples TRBV5-1 to TRBJ2-7, with TRBD1 identical over 9 bases. The CDR3 is 14 amino acids. Trimming at V came to 0 bases and at J to 7 bases, leaving 5 bases not matched to a gene. From germline, CDR1 is SGHRS and CDR2 YFSETQ.

The chain uses TRBV7-2 and TRBJ2-1, with 11 bases matching TRBD1. This CDR3 has 17 amino acids. Germline values: CDR1 SGHTA, CDR2 FQGNSA. Unmatched junction bases numbered 7, after V lost 5 bases and J lost 1 base. The chain's CDR3 is CASSLWTGGASYNEQFF. In nucleotides, the CDR3 is TGTGCCAGCAGCCTATGGACAGGGGGCGCATCCTACAATGAGCAGTTCTTC.

The rearrangement links TRBV12-3 or TRBV12-4 to TRBJ2-7; 9 nucleotides match TRBD1. The trim removed 7 bases at V and 2 bases at J, leaving 3 bases unmatched. The CDR3 length is 13 residues. CDR3 DNA sequence: TGTGCCAGCACCTGGGACAGGGCCTACGAGCAGTACTTC. Translation gives CASTWDRAYEQYF.

This clone occurred once. V gene TRBV28 combines with J gene TRBJ2-7; 7 nucleotides agree with TRBD2. The CDR3 sequence is 14 residues long. The ends lost 11 bases at V and 1 base at J; junction bases unmatched: 11. CDR1 is MDHEN, CDR2 SYDVKM, per germline. The CDR3 DNA reads as TGTGCCGGGACGAAGGCGGGAGCTTCCTACGAGCAGTACTTC. It codes for CAGTKAGASYEQYF. The complete variable domain, with remaining parts taken from reference TRBV28 and TRBJ2-7, reads DVKVTQSSRYLVKRTGEKVFLECVQDMDHENMFWYRQDPGLGLRLIYFSYDVKMKEKGDIPEGYSVSREKKERFSLILESASTNQTSMYLCAGTKAGASYEQYFGPGTRLTVT.

The rearrangement links TRBV4-3 to TRBJ1-2; D may be TRBD1 (6 bases). The V end lost 4 bases, the J end lost 0 bases, and 15 bases lay between the germline ends. CDR3 length: 16 residues. The germline V gene has CDR1 LGHNA and CDR2 YSLEER. The CDR3 bases are TGCGCCAGCAGCCGGGGTTTAGGGGGAGCTAACTATGGCTACACCTTC. It specifies CASSRGLGGANYGYTF.

The V call is TRBV24-1, the J call TRBJ2-1; D possibly corresponds to TRBD1 (5 bases). The germline V gene has CDR1 KGHDR and CDR2 SFDVKD. Trimming removed 5 bases from V and 8 bases from J, with 12 bases in between. CDR3 size: 13 residues. CDR3 bases: TGTGCCACCAGTGCAGGGTATCTCGATGAGCAGTTCTTC. Its protein is CATSAGYLDEQFF.